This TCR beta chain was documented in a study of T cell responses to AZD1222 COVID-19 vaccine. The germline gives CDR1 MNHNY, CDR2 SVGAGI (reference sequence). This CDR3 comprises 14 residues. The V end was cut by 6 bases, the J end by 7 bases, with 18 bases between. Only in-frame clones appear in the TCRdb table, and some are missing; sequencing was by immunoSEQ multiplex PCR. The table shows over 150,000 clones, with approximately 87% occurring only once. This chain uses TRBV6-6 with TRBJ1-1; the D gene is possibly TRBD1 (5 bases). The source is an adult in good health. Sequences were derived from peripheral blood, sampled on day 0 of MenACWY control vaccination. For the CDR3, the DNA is TGTGCCAGCAGCCCCGGGACTAGAGGAAATGAAGCTTTCTTT. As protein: CASSPGTRGNEAFF.